This T cell receptor beta chain was sequenced for a study of blood T cell repertoires in COVID-19 (dated by TCRdb to about 2020). Background for the entire study: Samples covering the acute and convalescent phases of COVID-19 were provided by collaborators in the United States, Italy and Spain. The prospective study material was composed of cDNA or gDNA derived from T cells, B-cell-depleted T cells, or PBMCs. The dataset comprised deeply sampled blood TCRbeta repertoires from subjects exposed to, actively infected with, or recovered from COVID-19. The repertoires were released in a freely available public database intended as a resource for research on the immune response to SARS-CoV-2. The samples were drawn from the first 160 participants of the ongoing ImmuneRACE study and from under 1,500 subjects provided by 6 global collaborators. A de-identified subject ID, COVID-19 status, age in years and sex were almost always included in the sample metadata. Where HLA class I and class II types were available, the types were taken from metadata supplied by the sample provider, not from assay-based typing. The paper as a whole reports these results and caveats: How much clinical and demographic metadata was included differed by source and by participant, and the metadata was provided uncurated.

Each collaborating institution followed its own protocols to collect whole blood in K2EDTA tubes. For TCRbeta analysis, collaborator samples were shipped as frozen whole blood, as isolated PBMCs, or as DNA extracted from either sample type. The CDR3 numbers 15 residues from cysteine through phenylalanine. CDR3 DNA is the only sequence kept; it has 45 bases, read in frame from the first base. The junction shows trimming of 5 bases on V and 2 bases on J, and the gene matches do not reach 7 bases of it. CDR1 and CDR2, per the germline V gene, are MNHEY and SVGAGI. TCRbeta CDR3 regions were amplified from genomic DNA using the immunoSEQ Assay, a bias-controlled multiplex PCR. In the paper's pipeline: The number of nucleated cells in each sample was estimated from the amplification of reference gene primers within the assay. Sequence reads were collapsed and filtered to measure the absolute abundance of every unique TCRbeta CDR3 rearrangement. Productive Simpson clonality was computed per sample as the square root of Simpson's diversity index over productive rearrangements. TCRdb carries this immuneACCESS record with in-frame sequences only. Its versions omit some clonotypes, under half of them owing to an unresolved V gene in the studies checked, with the rest unexplained. Clonal size and the V and J genes are those of that table, whereas D and trimming came from the DNA. In this sample the table shows about 240,000 clones, 82% of which occur a single time. The ten most abundant clones make up roughly 12% of the sample.

Worth noting for this clone: The antigen it recognizes is unknown. Within one base of it there is no much larger clone, and no base qualities were kept.

Material for sequencing was peripheral blood. The chain joins TRBV6-5 to TRBJ2-5; TRBD2 agrees with 8 junctional bases. The sequence derives from a woman aged 60-75 years with active or convalescent COVID-19. For the CDR3, the sequence is CASSPQRGYQETQYF. At the DNA level, the sequence is TGTGCCAGCAGTCCCCAGCGGGGGTATCAAGAGACCCAGTACTTC.